The 11 T cell receptor beta chains reported below all come from one sample, sequenced in a study of cytomegalovirus exposure and HLA in healthy donors. Libraries were prepared by immunoSEQ multiplex PCR; TCRdb keeps only in-frame clonotypes and omits some of them. The table has 190,000 or so clones, about 80% seen once. Sequenced material: PBMCs. Receptors originate from a young woman in good health and CMV-seropositive.

Here the CDR3 reads CASRYLAGGPSTDTQYF. The CDR3 DNA is TGTGCCAGCAGATATTTAGCGGGGGGCCCTAGCACAGATACGCAGTATTTT. The chain joins TRBV2 to TRBJ2-3; 10 bases fit TRBD2. Germline CDR1 SNHLY, CDR2 FYNNEI. The CDR3 has 17 residues. The V gene end was trimmed by 6 bases and the J gene end by 0 bases; junction bases not matched to a gene: 9.

The DNA of the CDR3 is TGCGCCAGCAGCGTAACAGGCTCTGGAAACACCATATATTTT. Encoded protein: CASSVTGSGNTIYF. This chain uses TRBV5-1 with TRBJ1-3; the D gene is possibly TRBD1 (5 bases). The CDR3 is 14 amino acids. The V and J ends lost 4 bases and 0 bases respectively, with 8 bases between them. Germline V lookup: CDR1 SGHRS, CDR2 YFSETQ.

The chain joins TRBV2 to TRBJ2-2; D ambiguous. Germline lookup yields CDR1 SNHLY and CDR2 FYNNEI. The CDR3 loop spans 14 amino acids. Trimming shortened V by 2 bases and J by 1 base, and 5 bases separated the two germline ends. The CDR3 DNA reads TGTGCCAGCAGTGAAAACAGGAACACCGGGGAGCTGTTTTTT. Translation gives CASSENRNTGELFF. Drawing the rest from reference TRBV2 and TRBJ2-2, the complete variable domain is EPEVTQTPSHQVTQMGQEVILRCVPISNHLYFYWYRQILGQKVEFLVSFYNNEISEKSEIFDDQFSVERPDGSNFTLKIRSTKLEDSAMYFCASSENRNTGELFFGEGSRLTVL.

This chain uses TRBV7-6 with TRBJ2-1, with D possibly matching TRBD2 (7 bases). CDR3 length: 17 residues. From germline, CDR1 is SGHVS and CDR2 FNYEAQ. V was cut by 5 bases and J by 8 bases, with 25 bases left in between. CDR3 sequence: CASSPKGGGQRGDEQFF. CDR3 coding DNA: TGTGCCAGCAGCCCCAAGGGGGGAGGGCAACGAGGGGATGAGCAGTTCTTC.

The V call is TRBV4-1, the J call TRBJ2-2, with 8 bases lining up with TRBD2. Trimming took 3 bases from V and 4 from J; bases not matched to a gene: 10. The CDR3 sequence is 17 residues long. Germline assignment: CDR1 MGHRA and CDR2 YSYEKL. This CDR3 is CASSHPGLASATGELFF. The CDR3 region has the DNA TGCGCCAGCAGCCACCCTGGACTAGCCTCGGCCACCGGGGAGCTGTTTTTT.

This chain links TRBV2 with TRBJ2-1, with TRBD2 matching 10 bases. The CDR3 contains 15 residues. V shed 7 bases and J 1 base; nucleotides not matched to a gene: 4. Germline V gene sequence: CDR1 SNHLY, CDR2 FYNNEI. The CDR3 sequence: CASKGTSVSYNEQFF. CDR3 nucleotide sequence: TGTGCCAGCAAAGGGACTAGCGTTTCCTACAATGAGCAGTTCTTC.

The chain carries TRBV7-3 and TRBJ2-5; 7 bases map to TRBD1. The V gene end was trimmed by 5 bases and the J gene end by 1 base; junction bases not matched to a gene: 7. Germline values: CDR1 SGHTA, CDR2 FQGTGA. The CDR3 extends over 15 amino acids. In nucleotides, the CDR3 is TGTGCCAGCAGCCTTCAGGGGGTAGCCCAAGAGACCCAGTACTTC. Encoded protein: CASSLQGVAQETQYF.

V is TRBV5-6 and J is TRBJ2-2; TRBD1 aligns across 9 bases. V lost 4 bases and J lost 6; bases outside the gene matches: 10. Germline V gives CDR1 SGHDT, CDR2 YYEEEE. The CDR3 has 16 residues. This chain's CDR3 is CASSPPGQGISGELFF. The CDR3 DNA reads as TGTGCCAGCAGCCCCCCGGGACAGGGTATCTCCGGGGAGCTGTTTTTT.

The chain combines TRBV29-1 with TRBJ2-1, with TRBD1 matching 9 bases. CDR1 SQVTM and CDR2 ANQGSEA come from the germline V gene. V shed 3 bases and J 7 bases; nucleotides not matched to a gene: 7. This CDR3 spans 14 amino acids. The CDR3 DNA reads TGCAGCGTTGAGCTGGCCGGGACAGGGAATGAGCAGTTCTTC. Translation: CSVELAGTGNEQFF.

V gene TRBV6-1 combines with J gene TRBJ2-7; possibly TRBD1 for D (5 bases). The germline gives CDR1 MNHNS, CDR2 SASEGT. The CDR3 runs 12 residues. Trimming stripped 6 bases from V and 6 bases from J, with 12 bases between. The CDR3 coding sequence is TGTGCCAGCAGAGAATTAAGGGGCGAGCAGTACTTC. Amino acids: CASRELRGEQYF.

In its sample, this clone was seen a few times. V gene TRBV11-3 combines with J gene TRBJ2-1; D gene ambiguous. Trimming cost V 2 bases and J 8 bases, with 7 bases left between them. Germline values: CDR1 SGHNT, CDR2 YENEEA. This CDR3 region has 12 residues. The CDR3 reads CASSLNRDEQFF. The CDR3 bases are TGTGCCAGCAGCTTAAATCGGGATGAGCAGTTCTTC. The variable domain in full, with the rest retrieved from reference TRBV11-3 and TRBJ2-1, is EAGVVQSPRYKIIEKKQPVAFWCNPISGHNTLYWYLQNLGQGPELLIRYENEEAVDDSQLPKDRFSAERLKGVDSTLKIQPAELGDSAVYLCASSLNRDEQFFGPGTRLTVL.